This TCR beta chain was observed in a study of blood T cells in healthy people across ages. Together with a sample-barcoded 5' primer, a J-beta primer mix was included in a second PCR lasting about 6 to 11 cycles. Each cDNA was tagged by a template-switch adaptor containing 12 random nucleotides. TCRdb re-derived calls from the 5' RACE reads in MiXCR, one entry per CDR3 protein. The repertoire consists of hundreds of thousands of distinct CDR3 sequences, with about 45% occurring once and the leading ten covering approximately 18%. General study points: Significant beta diversity loss was already apparent by age roughly 43, declining roughly linearly.

Germline CDR1 is SQVTM and CDR2 is ANQGSEA. With 6 bases removed from V and 4 bases from J, the gap between germline ends came to 23 bases. This CDR3 spans 16 amino acids. Notes on this clonotype: As yet, its antigen is unknown.

The rearrangement joins TRBV29-1 to TRBJ2-3; D is possibly TRBD1 (6 bases). The sequence was obtained from a man of 80 years or more in good health. The sequenced sample was blood. CDR3 nucleotides: TGCAGCGTCGGGACATTGGGGGATTCGACGGCAGATACGCAGTATTTT. It encodes CSVGTLGDSTADTQYF.